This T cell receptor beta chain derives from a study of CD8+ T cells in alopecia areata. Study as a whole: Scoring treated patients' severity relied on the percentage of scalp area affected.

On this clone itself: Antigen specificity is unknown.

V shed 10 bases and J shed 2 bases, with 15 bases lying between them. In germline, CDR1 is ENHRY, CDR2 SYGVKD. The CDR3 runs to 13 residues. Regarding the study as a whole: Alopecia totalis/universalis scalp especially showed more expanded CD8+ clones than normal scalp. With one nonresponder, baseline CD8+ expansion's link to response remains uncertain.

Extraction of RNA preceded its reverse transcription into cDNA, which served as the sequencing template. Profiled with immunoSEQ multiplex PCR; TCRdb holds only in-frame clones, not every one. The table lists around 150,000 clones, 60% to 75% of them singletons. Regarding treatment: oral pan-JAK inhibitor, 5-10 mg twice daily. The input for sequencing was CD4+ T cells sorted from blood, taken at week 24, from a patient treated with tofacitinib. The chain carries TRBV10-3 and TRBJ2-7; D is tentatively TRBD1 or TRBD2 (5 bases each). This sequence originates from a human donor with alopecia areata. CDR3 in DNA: TGTGCCACCCGAGGCGAGGGACCCTACGAGCAGTACTTC. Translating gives CATRGEGPYEQYF.